The text below deals with one T cell receptor (beta chain). The data were taken from a study of chemoradiotherapy in HPV16-positive cancers. The ends were cut back, 6 bases at V and 6 bases at J, with 30 bases in the middle. CDR1 is SEHNR and CDR2 is FQNEAQ in the germline V gene (reference sequence). This CDR3 has 18 amino acids. Sequencing was performed with immunoSEQ multiplex PCR; in TCRdb, only in-frame clones are kept and a portion is missing. The sample holds 15,000 or so clones, more than 85% seen once. The TCR was taken from a human donor with HPV-associated anogenital cancer. This sample comprised blood, obtained from a patient who underwent chemoradiotherapy. The chain combines TRBV7-9 with TRBJ2-7, with a weak D call TRBD2 (5 bases). The CDR3 loop reads CASRCSGKSYYPFLEQYV. The CDR3 coding sequence is TGTGCCAGCAGATGTTCGGGGAAATCATACTATCCGTTTCTCGAGCAGTACGTC.